Reported below is one T cell receptor beta chain. The sample is drawn from a study of blood T cell repertoires in COVID-19. Whole-study context: The United States, Italy and Spain were the sources of the acute and convalescent COVID-19 samples.

Measured with immunoSEQ multiplex PCR; TCRdb has only the in-frame clones, and not every one. The profile shows around 120,000 clones, 79% of them singletons. The CDR3 runs 11 residues. The V end lost 2 bases, the J end lost 12 bases, and 10 bases lay between the germline ends. V is TRBV12-3 or TRBV12-4 and J is TRBJ1-1, with D possibly matching TRBD1 (6 bases). The origin of this receptor is a woman of 80 years or more with acute or convalescent COVID-19. The specimen was peripheral blood. The CDR3 DNA reads TGTGCCAGCAGTTTACACAGGGAGACTTTCTTT. Translating it yields CASSLHRETFF.